These T cell receptor beta chains were read from a single sample in a study of blood T cell repertoires in COVID-19. Using immunoSEQ multiplex PCR, the repertoire was profiled, and TCRdb retains in-frame clones only, with some absent. This sample carries some 80,000 clones, approximately 81% of them seen once, and the ten largest clones take 11%. Material: peripheral blood. These receptor sequences come from a man aged 55 to 70 with COVID-19, enrolled during active disease. Both conserved end residues are part of each CDR3.

>TRBJ2-3|TRBV2
CASSDLLTDTQYF
>TRBJ2-5|TRBV9
CASSVDGLGSGTQYF
>TRBJ1-2|TRBV3-1/TRBV3-2
CASSQDAQYYGYTF
>TRBJ2-1|TRBV18
CASSPGLTSYNEQFF
>TRBJ2-5|TRBV7-7
CASSLAQGQRKQETQYF
>TRBJ2-3|TRBV4-1
CASSQLLRADTQYF
>TRBJ2-7|TRBV7-9
CASSIGQGGSYEQYF
>TRBJ2-7|TRBV6-5
CASRGTGYYEQYF
>TRBJ1-1|TRBV30
CAWSFNFEDTEAFF
>TRBJ1-3|TRBV28
CASIAARAGFGNTIYF
>TRBJ1-1|TRBV18
CASSLRQGSDRRETEAFF
>TRBJ2-5|TRBV7-7
CASSQGAQTLYF
>TRBJ2-4|TRBV2
CASSGGAKNIQYF
>TRBJ2-1|TRBV10-3
CALGTGGNEQFF
>TRBJ2-7|TRBV11-2
CASSRRGRASGDYEQYF
>TRBJ2-3|TRBV10-1
CASSDLLAGDLSSTDTQYF
>TRBJ2-2|TRBV6-5
CASRGRSTGELFF
>TRBJ1-5|TRBV19
CASSTRGPGENQPQHF
>TRBJ2-6|TRBV11-2
CASTKRTHSSGANVLTF
>TRBJ1-2|TRBV2
CASSPSLGGRGYTF
>TRBJ2-6|TRBV30
CGGKGANVLTF
>TRBJ2-2|TRBV3-1/TRBV3-2
CASSSRGAAGELFF
>TRBJ1-5|TRBV29-1
CSVVTGGESNQPQHF
>TRBJ2-7|TRBV10-3
CAITDPQDSYEQYF
>TRBJ2-1|TRBV5-1
CASSWAGTSSYNEQFF
>TRBJ2-1|TRBV10-1
CASSESRTGGGEQFF
>TRBJ2-5|TRBV3-1/TRBV3-2
CASSPQRGGWRTQYF
>TRBJ1-1|TRBV7-9
CASSFDRARNTEAFF
>TRBJ1-5|TRBV4-2
CASSQRQGQDQPQHF
>TRBJ2-7|TRBV19
CASSSLPRGRRTYEQYF
>TRBJ2-1|TRBV27
CASSLSSGLASWNEQFF
>TRBJ2-1|TRBV5-1
CASSPPKGVGYNEQFF
>TRBJ1-5|TRBV5-1
CASSPEGVIHQPQHF
>TRBJ2-2|TRBV2
CASWDRDTGELFF
>TRBJ2-3|TRBV4-1
CASSQGGSTQYF
>TRBJ2-5|TRBV19
CASSTDREETQYF
>TRBJ2-2|TRBV10-3
CAISGGLAGGGGTGELFF